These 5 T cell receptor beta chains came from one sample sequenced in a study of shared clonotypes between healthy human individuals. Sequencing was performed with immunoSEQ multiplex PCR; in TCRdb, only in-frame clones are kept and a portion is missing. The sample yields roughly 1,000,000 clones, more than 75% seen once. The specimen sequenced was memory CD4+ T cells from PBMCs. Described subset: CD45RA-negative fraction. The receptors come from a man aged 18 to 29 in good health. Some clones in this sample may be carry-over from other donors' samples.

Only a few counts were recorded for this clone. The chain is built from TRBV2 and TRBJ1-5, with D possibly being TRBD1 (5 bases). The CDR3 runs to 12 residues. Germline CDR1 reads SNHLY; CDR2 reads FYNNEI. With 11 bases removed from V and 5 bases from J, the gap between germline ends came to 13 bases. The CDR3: CASGLRDQPQHF. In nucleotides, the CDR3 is TGTGCCTCGGGACTTCGGGATCAGCCCCAGCATTTT.

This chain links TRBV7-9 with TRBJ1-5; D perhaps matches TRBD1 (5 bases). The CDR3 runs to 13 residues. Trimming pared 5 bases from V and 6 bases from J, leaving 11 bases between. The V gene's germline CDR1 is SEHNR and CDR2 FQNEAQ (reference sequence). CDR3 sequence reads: CASSPYGGQPQHF. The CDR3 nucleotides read TGTGCCAGCAGCCCCTACGGGGGTCAGCCCCAGCATTTT.

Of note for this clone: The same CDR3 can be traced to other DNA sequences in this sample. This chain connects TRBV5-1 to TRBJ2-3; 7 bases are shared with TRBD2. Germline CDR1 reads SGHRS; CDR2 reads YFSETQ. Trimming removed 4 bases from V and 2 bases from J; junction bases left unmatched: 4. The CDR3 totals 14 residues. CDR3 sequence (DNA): TGCGCCAGCAGCGGGGGACTATTCACAGATACGCAGTATTTT. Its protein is CASSGGLFTDTQYF. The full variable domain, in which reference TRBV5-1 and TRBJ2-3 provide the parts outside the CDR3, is KAGVTQTPRYLIKTRGQQVTLSCSPISGHRSVSWYQQTPGQGLQFLFEYFSETQRNKGNFPGRFSGRQFSNSRSEMNVSTLELGDSALYLCASSGGLFTDTQYFGPGTRLTVL.

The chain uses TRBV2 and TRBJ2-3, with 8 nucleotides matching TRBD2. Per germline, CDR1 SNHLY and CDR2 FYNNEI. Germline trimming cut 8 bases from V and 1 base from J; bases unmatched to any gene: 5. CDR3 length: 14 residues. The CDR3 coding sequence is TGTGCCAGCGCTCAGACTAGCGGCACAGATACGCAGTATTTT. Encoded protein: CASAQTSGTDTQYF.

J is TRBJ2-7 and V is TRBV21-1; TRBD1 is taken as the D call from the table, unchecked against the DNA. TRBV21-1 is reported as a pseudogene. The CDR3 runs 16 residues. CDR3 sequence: CASSKVRAGGSYEQYF. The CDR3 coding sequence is TGTGCCAGCAGCAAAGTCAGGGCAGGGGGCTCCTACGAGCAGTACTTC.